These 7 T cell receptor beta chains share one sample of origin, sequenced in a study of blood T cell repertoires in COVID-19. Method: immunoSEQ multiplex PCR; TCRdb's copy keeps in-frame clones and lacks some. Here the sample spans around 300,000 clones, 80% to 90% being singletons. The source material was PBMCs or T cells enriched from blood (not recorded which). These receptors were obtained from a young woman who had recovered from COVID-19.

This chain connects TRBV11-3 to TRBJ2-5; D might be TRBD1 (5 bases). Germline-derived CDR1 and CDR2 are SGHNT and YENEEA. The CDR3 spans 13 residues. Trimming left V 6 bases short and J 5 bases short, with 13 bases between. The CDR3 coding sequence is TGTGCCAGCAGAAAGGACACGACGGAGACCCAGTACTTC. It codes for CASRKDTTETQYF. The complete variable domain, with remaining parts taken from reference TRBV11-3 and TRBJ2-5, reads EAGVVQSPRYKIIEKKQPVAFWCNPISGHNTLYWYLQNLGQGPELLIRYENEEAVDDSQLPKDRFSAERLKGVDSTLKIQPAELGDSAVYLCASRKDTTETQYFGPGTRLLVL.

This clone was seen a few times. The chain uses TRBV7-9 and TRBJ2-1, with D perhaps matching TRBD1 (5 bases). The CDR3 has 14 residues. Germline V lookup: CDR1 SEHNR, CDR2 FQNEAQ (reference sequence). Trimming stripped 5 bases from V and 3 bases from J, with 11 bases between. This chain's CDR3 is CASSDAGFYNEQFF. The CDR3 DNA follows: TGTGCCAGCAGCGACGCAGGGTTCTACAATGAGCAGTTCTTC.

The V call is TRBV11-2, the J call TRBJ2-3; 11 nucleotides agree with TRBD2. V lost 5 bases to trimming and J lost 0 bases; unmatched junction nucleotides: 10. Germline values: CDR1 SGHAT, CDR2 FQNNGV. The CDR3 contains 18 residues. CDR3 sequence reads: CASSAASGGSSSTDTQYF. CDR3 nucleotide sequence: TGTGCCAGCAGCGCTGCTAGCGGGGGGTCCTCTAGCACAGATACGCAGTATTTT.

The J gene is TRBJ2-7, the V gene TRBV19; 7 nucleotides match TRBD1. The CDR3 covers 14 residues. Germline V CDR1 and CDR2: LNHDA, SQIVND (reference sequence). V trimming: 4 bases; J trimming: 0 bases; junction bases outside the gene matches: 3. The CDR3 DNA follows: TGTGCCAGTAGTAACTACAGGGGCTCCTACGAGCAGTACTTC. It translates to CASSNYRGSYEQYF.

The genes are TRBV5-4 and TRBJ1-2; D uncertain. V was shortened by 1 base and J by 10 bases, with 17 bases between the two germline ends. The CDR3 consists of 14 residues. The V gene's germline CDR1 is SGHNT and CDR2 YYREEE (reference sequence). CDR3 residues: CASSLSWTGSLYTF. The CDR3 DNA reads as TGTGCCAGCAGCTTGAGTTGGACCGGGAGCCTCTACACCTTC.

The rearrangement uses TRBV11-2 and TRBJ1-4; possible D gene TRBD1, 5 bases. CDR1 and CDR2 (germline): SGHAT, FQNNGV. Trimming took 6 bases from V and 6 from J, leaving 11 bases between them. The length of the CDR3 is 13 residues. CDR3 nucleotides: TGTGCCAGCAGTGTGCCGGGGGATGAAAAACTGTTTTTT. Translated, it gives CASSVPGDEKLFF.

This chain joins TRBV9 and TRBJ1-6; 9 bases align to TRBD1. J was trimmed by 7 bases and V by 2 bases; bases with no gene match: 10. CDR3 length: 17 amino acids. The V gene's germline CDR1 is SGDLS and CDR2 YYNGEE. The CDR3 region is CASSVRDTGTGNSPLHF. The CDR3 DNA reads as TGTGCCAGCAGCGTGAGAGACACCGGGACAGGGAATTCACCCCTCCACTTT.